This TCR beta chain was recovered during a study of shared clonotypes between healthy human individuals. Points from the study as a whole: Generation probabilities of non-shared clonotypes were lower (relative to those shared by all four donors). Larger estimated richness was generally recorded for naive subsets relative to memory subsets. Sample collection involved blood only; tissue repertoires are likely different.

Sequencing used immunoSEQ multiplex PCR; TCRdb keeps in-frame clones, though not all of them. Of 300,000 or so clones listed, over 65% were seen once; the top ten hold 9% to 12%. The CDR3 has 12 residues. Germline V gives CDR1 SQVTM, CDR2 ANQGSEA. V lost 4 bases and J lost 2, with 9 bases in between. Details on this clone: Its target is not known.

The rearrangement uses TRBV29-1 and TRBJ2-7; D may be TRBD2 (5 bases). This TCR derives from a young man in good health. Sequences were obtained from memory CD4+ T cells sorted from blood. Regarding subset: CD45RA-negative fraction. CDR3: CSVVATPYEQYF. DNA of the CDR3: TGCAGCGTTGTAGCGACCCCCTACGAGCAGTACTTC.